What follows are 14 T cell receptor beta chains derived from one specimen sequenced in a study of T cell responses to AZD1222 COVID-19 vaccine. The data were produced by immunoSEQ multiplex PCR, yet TCRdb's version contains in-frame clones alone and is incomplete. This sample has 100,000 to 150,000 clones, with 70% to 90% found just once. Sequencing used peripheral blood, obtained on day 0 of AZD1222 vaccination. Source of these receptors: an adult in good health.

This clone was observed a single time. The chain employs TRBV29-1 and TRBJ2-3; D is unresolved. The V gene lost 0 bases and the J gene lost 9 bases, with 13 bases spanning the gap. The germline V gene has CDR1 SQVTM and CDR2 ANQGSEA. The CDR3 is 13 amino acids. CDR3 sequence reads: CSVEDLRHETQYF. CDR3 nucleotides: TGCAGCGTTGAAGATCTCCGTCACGAGACGCAGTATTTT.

The rearrangement links TRBV28 to TRBJ1-2; 10 nucleotides match TRBD1. After removal of 3 bases from V and 2 bases from J, the junction contained 18 bases not matched to a gene. This CDR3 has 20 residues. Per germline, CDR1 MDHEN and CDR2 SYDVKM. This chain's CDR3 is CASSFRTWGQGKGWNYGYTF. The CDR3 bases are TGTGCCAGCAGTTTCCGAACGTGGGGACAGGGGAAAGGGTGGAACTATGGCTACACCTTC.

J is TRBJ2-7 and V is TRBV7-2; TRBD1 might be the D (5 bases). The germline gives CDR1 SGHTA, CDR2 FQGNSA. V was trimmed by 5 bases and J by 0 bases, leaving 17 bases between them. This CDR3 has 16 residues. The CDR3 coding sequence is TGTGCCAGCAGCCCCCCCCGCCGTCAGGGCTCCTACGAGCAGTACTTC. Its protein is CASSPPRRQGSYEQYF.

The CDR3 sequence: CASSWTGGSYNEQFF. The CDR3 nucleotides are TGTGCCAGCAGCTGGACAGGGGGCTCCTACAATGAGCAGTTCTTC. V is TRBV5-8 and J is TRBJ2-1, with 10 bases fitting TRBD1. CDR3 length equals 15 residues. From germline, CDR1 is SGHTS and CDR2 YDEGEE. V lost 3 bases and J lost 0; bases outside the gene matches: 0. The whole variable domain, remainder taken from reference TRBV5-8 and TRBJ2-1, is EAGVTQSPTHLIKTRGQQATLRCSPISGHTSVYWYQQALGLGLQFLLWYDEGEERNRGNFPPRFSGRQFPNYSSELNVNALELEDSALYLCASSWTGGSYNEQFFGPGTRLTVL.

The genes are TRBV7-6 and TRBJ2-1, with 16 positions matching TRBD2. V lost 3 bases, J lost 9 bases, and 5 bases stayed unmatched. Germline V CDR1 and CDR2: SGHVS, FNYEAQ. The CDR3 totals 16 residues. The CDR3 is CASSFGTSGRAAEQFF. DNA for the CDR3: TGTGCCAGCAGCTTCGGGACTAGCGGGAGGGCCGCTGAGCAGTTCTTC.

The V call is TRBV6-2 or TRBV6-3, the J call TRBJ2-4; TRBD1 might be the D (6 bases). Trimming removed 2 bases from V and 0 bases from J, with 14 bases in between. The CDR3 is 17 residues long. CDR1 is MNHEY, CDR2 SVGEGT, per germline. The CDR3 loop reads CASSYVRGQLAKNIQYF. For the CDR3, the DNA is TGTGCCAGCAGTTACGTTCGGGGACAACTAGCCAAAAACATTCAGTACTTC.

For the CDR3, the DNA is TGTGCCAGCAGCGTAGAGGTTTCCGTCGAGCAGTACTTC. Amino acid sequence: CASSVEVSVEQYF. The gene calls are TRBV9 and TRBJ2-7; no clear D. The CDR3 extends over 13 amino acids. The ends were cut back, 0 bases at V and 6 bases at J, with 10 bases in the middle. Germline V gene sequence: CDR1 SGDLS, CDR2 YYNGEE.

The chain recombines TRBV15 with TRBJ1-1, with 9 bases that match TRBD1. Germline values: CDR1 LNHNV, CDR2 YYDKDF (reference sequence). The CDR3 is 18 residues long. The trim removed 0 bases at V and 0 bases at J, leaving 8 bases unmatched. The CDR3 loop is CATSRDRTGVPMNTEAFF. CDR3 coding DNA: TGTGCCACCAGCAGAGATAGGACAGGGGTCCCGATGAACACTGAAGCTTTCTTT.

The V call is TRBV4-1, the J call TRBJ2-3; 10 nucleotides align to TRBD2. V shed 4 bases and J 1 base; nucleotides not matched to a gene: 8. The germline V gene encodes CDR1 MGHRA and CDR2 YSYEKL. This CDR3 is 17 amino acids long. The CDR3 spells CASSLSGTSVGTDTQYF. DNA for the CDR3: TGCGCCAGCAGCCTCTCCGGGACTAGCGTCGGCACAGATACGCAGTATTTT.

The V gene is TRBV15, the J gene TRBJ1-6, with 7 bases identical to TRBD1. The CDR3 extends over 14 amino acids. Germline values: CDR1 LNHNV, CDR2 YYDKDF (reference sequence). The ends lost 3 bases at V and 7 bases at J; junction bases unmatched: 3. The CDR3 nucleotides read TGTGCCACCAGCAGCGACAGGGCAAATTCACCCCTCCACTTT. Translation gives CATSSDRANSPLHF.

This clone was counted once. CDR3 loop: CASSPTTGLNYGYTF. DNA for the CDR3: TGTGCCAGCAGCCCTACGACAGGGCTGAACTATGGCTACACCTTC. The chain joins TRBV5-5 to TRBJ1-2; 7 bases fit TRBD1. This CDR3 comprises 15 residues. Looked up from germline, CDR1 is SGHKS and CDR2 is YYEKEE (reference sequence). V lost 4 bases to trimming and J lost 2 bases; unmatched junction nucleotides: 8.

In its sample, this clone was seen once. The chain is built from TRBV19 and TRBJ2-3; TRBD2 is a possible D gene (6 bases). From germline, CDR1 is LNHDA and CDR2 SQIVND (reference sequence). This CDR3 contains 15 residues. Deletions cut 3 bases from V and 6 bases from J, with 16 bases between. Written as DNA, the CDR3 is TGTGCCAGTAGTATCTGGGGGAGGCCCGGGGATACGCAGTATTTT. Encoded protein: CASSIWGRPGDTQYF.

V and J are TRBV19 and TRBJ2-7; TRBD2 matches at 8 bases. This CDR3 spans 15 amino acids. V lost 3 bases to trimming and J lost 3 bases; unmatched junction nucleotides: 7. Germline CDR1 is LNHDA and CDR2 is SQIVND (reference sequence). DNA of the CDR3: TGTGCCAGTAGTATGGGGGCGGGGGGCGGCTACGAGCAGTACTTC. Translated: CASSMGAGGGYEQYF.

In DNA form, the CDR3 reads TGTGCCAGCGCTTGGCCGGTCCAAGAGACCCAGTACTTC. It translates to CASAWPVQETQYF. The chain recombines TRBV11-2 with TRBJ2-5; no firm D call. The CDR3 contains 13 residues. V gave up 8 bases and J gave up 1 base, with 11 bases separating them. Germline V gene lookup returns CDR1 SGHAT and CDR2 FQNNGV.